This T cell receptor beta chain was captured in a study of cytomegalovirus exposure and HLA in healthy donors. Overall study: The roughly 100 million unique TCR beta sequences, from about 170 million T cells, were found by an earlier analysis. General study points: CMV antigen specificity of three CMV-associated chains was confirmed in vitro.

PCR primers comprised 60 Vbeta and 13 Jbeta primers. Here immunoSEQ multiplex PCR was the method, and the copy in TCRdb shows in-frame clones only, minus some. The top ten clones hold approximately 13% of a sample with 140,000 to 150,000 clones, around 80% of them seen once. CDR1 MDHEN and CDR2 SYDVKM come from the germline V gene. The CDR3 is 12 residues long. Worth noting for this clone: Antigen: not known.

Sequencing was done on a sample of PBMCs. This receptor was taken from a middle-aged man in good health and CMV-seropositive. The chain recombines TRBV28 with TRBJ1-4; TRBD1 might be the D (5 bases). CDR3 residues: CGVQGNNEKLFF. Written as DNA, the CDR3 is TGTGGGGTCCAGGGAAATAATGAAAAACTGTTTTTT.